The rows below give T cell receptor beta chains drawn from one sample of a study of shared clonotypes between healthy human individuals. Profiling relied on immunoSEQ multiplex PCR, and the TCRdb table lists in-frame clones only, not all of them. In the table there are approximately 590,000 clones, 95% to 96% of which are singletons. The sequenced material came from naive CD8+ T cells sorted from blood. These receptors were collected from a woman under 40 in good health. Both conserved end residues are part of each CDR3. D genes are given only for firm matches. Expanded clones are given a class, and other clones once, few, many or no size at all.

>.|TRBJ2-2|TRBD2|TRBV19
CASTPGGTSGPANTGELFF
TGTGCCAGTACCCCTGGGGGGACTAGCGGTCCCGCGAACACCGGGGAGCTGTTTTTT
>.|TRBJ2-3|.|TRBV5-6
CASSLGASTDTQYF
TGTGCCAGCAGCTTGGGTGCCAGCACAGATACGCAGTATTTT
>.|TRBJ2-7|TRBD1|TRBV6-1
CASRGDRGRISEQYF
TGTGCCAGCAGAGGGGACAGGGGGCGCATTTCCGAGCAGTACTTC
>.|TRBJ1-1|.|TRBV5-8
CASSRVQRPNTEAFF
TGTGCCAGCAGCCGGGTCCAGCGGCCGAACACTGAAGCTTTCTTT
>.|TRBJ2-7|TRBD2|TRBV11-2
CASSLVLSSGRAYEQYF
TGTGCCAGCAGCTTAGTACTATCTAGCGGGAGGGCCTACGAGCAGTACTTC
>.|TRBJ2-7|TRBD1|TRBV2
CASTDRVEEQYF
TGTGCCAGCACTGACAGGGTGGAGGAGCAGTACTTC
>.|TRBJ2-5|TRBD2|TRBV27
CASSFSGMETQYF
TGTGCCAGCAGTTTCAGCGGGATGGAGACCCAGTACTTC
>.|TRBJ2-7|.|TRBV15
CATSSTGNSLYEQYF
TGTGCCACCAGCAGTACAGGGAACTCCCTCTACGAGCAGTACTTC
>.|TRBJ2-5|.|TRBV15
CATSPGTYQETQYF
TGTGCCACCAGCCCCGGGACATACCAAGAGACCCAGTACTTC
>.|TRBJ2-2|TRBD2|TRBV2
CASRETSGSVGELFF
TGTGCCAGCAGGGAGACTAGCGGGAGTGTCGGGGAGCTGTTTTTT
>.|TRBJ2-3|.|TRBV7-7
CASSSGPRRTDTQYF
TGTGCCAGCAGCTCCGGCCCTAGACGCACAGATACGCAGTATTTT
>.|TRBJ1-1|.|TRBV5-4
CASSLWGQGGTEAFF
TGTGCCAGCAGCTTGTGGGGGCAGGGAGGGACTGAAGCTTTCTTT
>.|TRBJ2-1|TRBD2|TRBV27
CASSWAGTSGRVWFF
TGTGCCAGCAGTTGGGCCGGGACTAGCGGGAGGGTTTGGTTCTTC
>.|TRBJ2-7|TRBD2|TRBV27
CATRLAGSSYEQYF
TGTGCCACCCGACTAGCGGGATCCTCCTACGAGCAGTACTTC
>.|TRBJ1-1|TRBD1|TRBV7-9
CASSRPGQGFDGTEAFF
TGTGCCAGCAGCCGCCCGGGACAGGGATTTGATGGCACTGAAGCTTTCTTT
>.|TRBJ1-2|TRBD1|TRBV6-6
CASTPGQGRANYGYTF
TGTGCCAGCACCCCGGGACAGGGTAGAGCTAACTATGGCTACACCTTC
>.|TRBJ1-1|.|TRBV7-2
CASSDPAAASWIEAFF
TGTGCCAGCAGCGACCCGGCCGCGGCCAGCTGGATTGAAGCTTTCTTT
>.|TRBJ2-1|.|TRBV27
CASSERTAENEQFF
TGTGCCAGCAGTGAGAGGACCGCCGAGAATGAGCAGTTCTTC
>.|TRBJ2-3|.|TRBV4-1
CASSQVHTSTDTQYF
TGCGCCAGCAGCCAAGTACATACTAGCACAGATACGCAGTATTTT
>.|TRBJ1-2|TRBD1|TRBV9
CASSPPTGSDRRAPLTF
TGTGCCAGCAGCCCCCCTACCGGTTCGGACAGGAGGGCCCCGCTCACCTTC
>.|TRBJ2-1|TRBD1|TRBV19
CASSTPRDRELYNEQFF
TGTGCCAGTAGTACCCCCCGGGACAGGGAATTGTACAATGAGCAGTTCTTC
>.|TRBJ2-1|TRBD2|TRBV5-5
CASSFRRVAGNNEQFF
TGTGCCAGCAGTTTCCGGCGGGTAGCGGGAAACAATGAGCAGTTCTTC
>.|TRBJ1-2|TRBD1|TRBV27
CASSSWSRDRDTNYGYTF
TGTGCCAGCAGTTCCTGGTCCCGGGACAGGGATACTAACTATGGCTACACCTTC
>.|TRBJ2-3|TRBD1|TRBV5-6
CASSPTGGRTDTQYF
TGTGCCAGCAGCCCGACAGGGGGACGCACAGATACGCAGTATTTT
>once|TRBJ1-2|.|TRBV7-9
CASSLTEPKRGYTF
TGTGCCAGCAGCTTAACAGAACCAAAGAGAGGCTACACCTTC
>.|TRBJ2-7|.|TRBV7-8
CASSSGKTYYEQYF
TGTGCCAGCAGCTCAGGGAAGACTTATTACGAGCAGTACTTC
>once|TRBJ2-2|.|TRBV27
CASSLGNTGELFF
TGTGCCAGCAGTTTGGGTAACACCGGGGAGCTGTTTTTT
>.|TRBJ1-2|.|TRBV9
CASSVATNGGAGNYGYTF
TGTGCCAGCAGCGTAGCTACTAATGGGGGCGCGGGTAACTATGGCTACACCTTC
>.|TRBJ2-7|.|TRBV28
CASSLEQSLYEQYF
TGTGCCAGCAGTTTGGAACAGTCACTCTACGAGCAGTACTTC
>.|TRBJ2-3|.|TRBV28
CASSLISQRADTQYF
TGTGCCAGCAGTTTAATTTCCCAGAGGGCAGATACGCAGTATTTT
>.|TRBJ2-5|.|TRBV5-4
CASSGPSSETQYF
TGTGCCAGCAGTGGGCCTAGTTCGGAGACCCAGTACTTC
>once|TRBJ2-5|.|TRBV11-2
CASSLEARVETQYF
TGTGCCAGCAGCTTAGAGGCACGGGTGGAGACCCAGTACTTC
>.|TRBJ2-3|.|TRBV15
CATSGITDTQYF
TGTGCCACCAGCGGTATCACAGATACGCAGTATTTT
>.|TRBJ1-1|TRBD1|TRBV15
CATSSIQGATEAFF
TGTGCCACCAGCTCCATACAGGGGGCCACTGAAGCTTTCTTT
>.|TRBJ2-7|.|TRBV28
CASSPLGGYEQYF
TGTGCCAGCAGTCCCCTGGGGGGCTACGAGCAGTACTTC
>.|TRBJ2-1|.|TRBV7-9
CASSRLLTGIEQFF
TGTGCCAGCAGCCGACTTCTGACGGGGATAGAGCAGTTCTTC
>.|TRBJ1-1|.|TRBV19
CASSTDLEEHRNTEAFF
TGTGCCAGTAGTACTGACCTCGAGGAACATAGGAACACTGAAGCTTTCTTT
>.|TRBJ1-2|.|TRBV28
CASSPNDIGWGANYGYTF
TGTGCCAGCAGTCCGAATGATATTGGGTGGGGCGCTAACTATGGCTACACCTTC
>.|TRBJ2-1|TRBD1|TRBV7-9
CASSLGTAVLGEQFF
TGTGCCAGCAGCTTGGGGACAGCAGTCCTGGGGGAGCAGTTCTTC
>.|TRBJ1-1|TRBD1|TRBV7-8
CASSKTGRNTEAFF
TGTGCCAGCAGCAAGACAGGGCGGAACACTGAAGCTTTCTTT
>.|TRBJ2-2|.|TRBV29-1
CSVGGGPISSGELFF
TGCAGCGTTGGGGGTGGGCCAATTTCCTCCGGGGAGCTGTTTTTT
>.|TRBJ2-7|.|TRBV27
CASSLGRSYEQYF
TGTGCCAGCAGTTTGGGCAGGTCCTACGAGCAGTACTTC
>.|TRBJ2-1|TRBD1|TRBV27
CASSSGTGGFNEQFF
TGTGCCAGCAGTTCTGGGACAGGGGGCTTTAATGAGCAGTTCTTC
>once|TRBJ2-5|.|TRBV10-2
CASSESTGWETQYF
TGCGCCAGCAGTGAGTCGACTGGTTGGGAGACCCAGTACTTC
>.|TRBJ2-7|.|TRBV4-1
CASSHPNRGYEQYF
TGCGCCAGCAGCCACCCAAACCGGGGATACGAGCAGTACTTC
>.|TRBJ1-2|.|TRBV19
CASSLFDPQAYGYTF
TGTGCCAGTAGCCTCTTCGACCCCCAGGCATATGGCTACACCTTC
>.|TRBJ1-1|.|TRBV4-1
CASSQELGTPTEAFF
TGCGCCAGCAGCCAAGAACTCGGGACACCCACTGAAGCTTTCTTT
>.|TRBJ2-1|TRBD1|TRBV29-1
CSSSGADRGSPEQFF
TGCAGCTCCTCAGGTGCGGACAGGGGGAGCCCTGAGCAGTTCTTC
>.|TRBJ1-4|TRBD1|TRBV6-5
CASSFRQGATNEKLFF
TGTGCCAGCAGTTTCCGACAGGGGGCAACTAATGAAAAACTGTTTTTT
>.|TRBJ2-1|.|TRBV28
CASSLSREQFF
TGTGCCAGCAGTTTAAGTAGAGAGCAGTTCTTC
>.|TRBJ2-1|TRBD2|TRBV10-1
CASSESGTSPNEQFF
TGCGCCAGCAGTGAGTCAGGGACTAGCCCTAATGAGCAGTTCTTC
>once|TRBJ2-7|TRBD2|TRBV28
CASSFGTSGAYEQYF
TGTGCCAGCAGTTTTGGGACTAGCGGGGCCTACGAGCAGTACTTC
>.|TRBJ2-1|TRBD2|TRBV27
CASGKGTSGSGEQFF
TGTGCCAGCGGGAAAGGGACTAGCGGGAGCGGTGAGCAGTTCTTC
>.|TRBJ1-6|.|TRBV19
CASRWTGSRSESPLHF
TGTGCCAGTAGATGGACCGGGTCCAGATCGGAATCACCCCTCCACTTT